This entry describes one T cell receptor (beta chain). The sample originates from a study of blood T cell repertoires in COVID-19. With 4 bases removed from V and 3 bases from J, the gap between germline ends came to 12 bases. Germline values: CDR1 MDHEN, CDR2 SYDVKM. The CDR3 loop spans 14 amino acids. In the original analysis: How many nucleated cells were present was estimated from reference gene primer amplification. Here immunoSEQ multiplex PCR was the method, and the copy in TCRdb shows in-frame clones only, minus some. Clone size and V and J calls were adopted from that table, with D and trimming inferred from the DNA. The sample has 100,000 or so clones, 82% seen once.

The chain has TRBV28 and TRBJ1-2, with D maybe TRBD1 (5 bases). The clonotype was recovered from a man aged 65 to 85 with active or convalescent COVID-19. The sample was peripheral blood. CDR3 DNA sequence: TGTGCCAGCAGTTGGGGGACTGACTACTATGGCTACACCTTC. Its protein is CASSWGTDYYGYTF.